This TCR beta chain was retrieved from a study of blood T cell repertoires in COVID-19. The assay was immunoSEQ multiplex PCR, and TCRdb's table has in-frame clones only and misses some. The sample consists of about 130,000 clones, 70% to 85% of them appearing once. Those who participated ranged in age from roughly 18 to 89 years and resided in about 24 US areas. The V and J ends lost 2 bases and 6 bases, in that order; junction bases with no gene match: 5. The CDR3 is made up of 15 amino acids. Germline values: CDR1 MNHEY, CDR2 SVGEGT. The origin of this receptor is a man aged 50-60 years who had recovered from COVID-19. J is TRBJ1-5 and V is TRBV6-2 or TRBV6-3, with 9 nucleotides matching TRBD1. Sequencing was performed on PBMCs or T cells enriched from blood (not recorded which). The CDR3 nucleotides are TGTGCCAGCAGTTACGGACAGGGGAAAACTCAGCCCCAGCATTTT. The encoded protein is CASSYGQGKTQPQHF.